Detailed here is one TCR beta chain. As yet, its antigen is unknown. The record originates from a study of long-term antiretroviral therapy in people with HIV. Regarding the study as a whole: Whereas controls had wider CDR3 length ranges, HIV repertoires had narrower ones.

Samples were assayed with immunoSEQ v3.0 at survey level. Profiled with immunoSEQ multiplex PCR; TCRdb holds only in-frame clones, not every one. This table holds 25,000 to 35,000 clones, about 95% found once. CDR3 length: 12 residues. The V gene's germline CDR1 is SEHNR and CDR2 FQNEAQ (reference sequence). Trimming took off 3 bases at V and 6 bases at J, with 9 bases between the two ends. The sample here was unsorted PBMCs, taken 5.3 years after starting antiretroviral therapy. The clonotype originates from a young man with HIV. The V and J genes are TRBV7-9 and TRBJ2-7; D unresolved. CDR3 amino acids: CASSLAYSEQYF. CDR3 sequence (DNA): TGTGCCAGCAGCTTGGCGTACTCCGAGCAGTACTTC.